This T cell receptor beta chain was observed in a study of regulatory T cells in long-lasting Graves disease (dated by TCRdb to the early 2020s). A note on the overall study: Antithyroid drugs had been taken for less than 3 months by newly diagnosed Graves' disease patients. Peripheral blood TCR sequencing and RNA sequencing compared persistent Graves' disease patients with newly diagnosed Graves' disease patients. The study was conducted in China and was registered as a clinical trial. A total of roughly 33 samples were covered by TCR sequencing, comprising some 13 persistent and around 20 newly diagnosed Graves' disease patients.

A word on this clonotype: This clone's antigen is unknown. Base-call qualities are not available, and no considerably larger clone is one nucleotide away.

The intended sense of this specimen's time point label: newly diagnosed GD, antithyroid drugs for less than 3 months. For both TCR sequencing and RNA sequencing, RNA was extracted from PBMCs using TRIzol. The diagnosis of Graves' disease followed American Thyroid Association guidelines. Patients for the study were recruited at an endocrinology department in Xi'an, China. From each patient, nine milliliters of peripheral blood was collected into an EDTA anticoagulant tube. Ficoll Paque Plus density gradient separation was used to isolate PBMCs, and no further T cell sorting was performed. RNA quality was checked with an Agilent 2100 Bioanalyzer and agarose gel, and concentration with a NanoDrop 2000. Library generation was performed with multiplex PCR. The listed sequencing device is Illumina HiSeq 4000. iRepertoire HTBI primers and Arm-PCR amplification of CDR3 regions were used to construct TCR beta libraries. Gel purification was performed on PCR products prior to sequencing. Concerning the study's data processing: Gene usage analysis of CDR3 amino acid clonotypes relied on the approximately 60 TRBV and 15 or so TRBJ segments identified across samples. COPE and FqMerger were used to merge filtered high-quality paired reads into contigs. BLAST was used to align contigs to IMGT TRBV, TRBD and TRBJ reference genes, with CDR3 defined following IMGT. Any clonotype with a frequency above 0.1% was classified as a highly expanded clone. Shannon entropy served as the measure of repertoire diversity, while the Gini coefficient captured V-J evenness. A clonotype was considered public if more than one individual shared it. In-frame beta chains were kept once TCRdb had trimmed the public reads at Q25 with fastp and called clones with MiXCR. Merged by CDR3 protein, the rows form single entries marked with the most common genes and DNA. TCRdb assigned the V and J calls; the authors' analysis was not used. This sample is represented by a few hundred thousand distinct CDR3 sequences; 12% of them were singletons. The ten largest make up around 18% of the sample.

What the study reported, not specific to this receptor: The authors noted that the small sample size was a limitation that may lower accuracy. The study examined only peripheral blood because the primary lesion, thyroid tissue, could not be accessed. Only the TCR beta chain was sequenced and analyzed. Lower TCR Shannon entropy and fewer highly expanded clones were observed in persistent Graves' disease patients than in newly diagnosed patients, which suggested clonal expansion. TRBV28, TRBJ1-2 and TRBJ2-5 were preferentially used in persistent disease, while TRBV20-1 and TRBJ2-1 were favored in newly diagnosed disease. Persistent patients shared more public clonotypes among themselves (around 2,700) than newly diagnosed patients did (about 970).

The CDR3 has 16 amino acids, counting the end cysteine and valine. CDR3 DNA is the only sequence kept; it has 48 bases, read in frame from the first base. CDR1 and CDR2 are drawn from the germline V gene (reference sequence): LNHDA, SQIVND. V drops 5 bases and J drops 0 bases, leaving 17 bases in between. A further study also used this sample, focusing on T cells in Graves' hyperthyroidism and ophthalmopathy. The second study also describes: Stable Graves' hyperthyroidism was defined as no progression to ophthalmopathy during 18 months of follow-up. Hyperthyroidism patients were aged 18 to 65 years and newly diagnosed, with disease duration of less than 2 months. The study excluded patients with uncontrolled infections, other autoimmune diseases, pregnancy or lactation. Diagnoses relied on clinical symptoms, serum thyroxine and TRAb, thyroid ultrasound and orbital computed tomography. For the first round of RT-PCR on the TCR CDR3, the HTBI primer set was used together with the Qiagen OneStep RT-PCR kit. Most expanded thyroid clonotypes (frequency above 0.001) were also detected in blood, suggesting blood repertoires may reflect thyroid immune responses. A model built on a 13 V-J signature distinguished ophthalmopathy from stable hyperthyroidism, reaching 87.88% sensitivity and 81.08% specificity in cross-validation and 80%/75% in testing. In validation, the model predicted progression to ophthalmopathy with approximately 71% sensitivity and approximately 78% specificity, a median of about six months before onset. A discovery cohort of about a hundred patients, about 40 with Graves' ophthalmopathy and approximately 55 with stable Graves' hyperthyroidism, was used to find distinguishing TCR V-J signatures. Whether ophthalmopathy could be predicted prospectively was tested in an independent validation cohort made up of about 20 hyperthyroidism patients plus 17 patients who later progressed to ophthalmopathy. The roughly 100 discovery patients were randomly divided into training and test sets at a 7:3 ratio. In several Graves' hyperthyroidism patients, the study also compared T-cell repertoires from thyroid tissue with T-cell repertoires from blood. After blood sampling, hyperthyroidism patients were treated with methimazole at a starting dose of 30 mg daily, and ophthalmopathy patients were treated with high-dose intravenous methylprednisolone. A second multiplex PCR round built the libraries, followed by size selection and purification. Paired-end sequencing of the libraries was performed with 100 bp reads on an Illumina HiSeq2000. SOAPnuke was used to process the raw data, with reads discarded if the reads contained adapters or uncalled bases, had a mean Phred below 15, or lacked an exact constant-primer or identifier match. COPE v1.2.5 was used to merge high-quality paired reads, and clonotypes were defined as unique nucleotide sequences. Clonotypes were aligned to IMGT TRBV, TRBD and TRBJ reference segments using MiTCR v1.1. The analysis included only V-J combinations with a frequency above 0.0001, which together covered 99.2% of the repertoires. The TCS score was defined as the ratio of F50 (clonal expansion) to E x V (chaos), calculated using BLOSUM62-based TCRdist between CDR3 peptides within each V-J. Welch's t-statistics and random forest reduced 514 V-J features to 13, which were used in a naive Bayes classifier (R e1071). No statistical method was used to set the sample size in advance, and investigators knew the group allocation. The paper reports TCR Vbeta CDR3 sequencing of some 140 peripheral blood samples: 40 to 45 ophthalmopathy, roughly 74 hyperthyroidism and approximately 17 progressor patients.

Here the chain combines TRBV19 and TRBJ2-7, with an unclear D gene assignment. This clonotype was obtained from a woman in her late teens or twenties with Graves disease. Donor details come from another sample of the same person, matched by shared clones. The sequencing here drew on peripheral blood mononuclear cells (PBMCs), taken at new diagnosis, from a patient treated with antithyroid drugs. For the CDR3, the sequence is CASSGPSSGASYEQYV. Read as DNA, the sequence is TGTGCCAGTAGTGGTCCCTCTTCAGGAGCCTCCTACGAGCAGTACGTC.